This is a list of T cell receptor beta chains from one sample in a study of blood T cell repertoires in COVID-19. Libraries were prepared by immunoSEQ multiplex PCR; TCRdb keeps only in-frame clonotypes and omits some of them. Of 150,000 or so clones listed, around 87% are singletons. Sequencing was carried out using PBMCs or T cells enriched from blood (not recorded which). The receptors originated from a woman aged 40 to 55 who had been exposed to COVID-19. Both conserved end residues are part of each CDR3. D genes are given only for firm matches. Clone size, where shown, is once, few, many, or a class for clones that have expanded.

j_call v_call d_call clone_size cdr3_aa cdr3_nt
TRBJ2-3 TRBV2 . . CASTDGGTTDTQYF TGTGCCAGCACTGATGGGGGGACGACAGATACGCAGTATTTT
TRBJ2-5 TRBV4-1 TRBD2 . CASSQDESGSRETQYF TGCGCCAGCAGCCAAGATGAAAGCGGGAGCCGAGAGACCCAGTACTTC
TRBJ2-1 TRBV5-1 TRBD2 once CASSLAGGSSNEQFF TGCGCCAGCAGTCTAGCGGGGGGGAGTAGTAATGAGCAGTTCTTC
TRBJ2-7 TRBV5-1 . once CASSLTTSYEQYF TGCGCCAGCAGCTTGACTACTTCCTACGAGCAGTACTTC
TRBJ2-5 TRBV21-1 . . CASSKWTVQETQYF TGTGCCAGCAGCAAATGGACAGTCCAAGAGACCCAGTACTTC
TRBJ1-5 TRBV28 TRBD1 . CASSRPQTGAFLKMQPQHF TGTGCCAGCAGCCGACCTCAGACAGGGGCCTTCCTGAAAATGCAGCCCCAGCATTTT
TRBJ1-1 TRBV6-6 . . CASKDTMNTEAFF TGTGCCAGCAAGGACACGATGAACACTGAAGCTTTCTTT
TRBJ1-2 TRBV9 . few CASSPDSYYGYTF TGTGCCAGCAGCCCGGACAGTTATTATGGCTACACCTTC
TRBJ2-6 TRBV5-1 TRBD1 once CASSLDPSRGRAGANVLTF TGCGCCAGCAGCTTGGATCCCTCCAGGGGGCGCGCGGGGGCCAACGTCCTGACTTTC
TRBJ1-2 TRBV4-1 . . CASSQAGRNYGYTF TGCGCCAGCAGCCAAGCCGGGAGAAACTATGGCTACACCTTC